These 27 T cell receptor beta chains were all obtained from the same sample, sequenced in a study of Ad26.COV2.S vaccination and SARS-CoV-2 variants. Measured with immunoSEQ multiplex PCR; TCRdb has only the in-frame clones, and not every one. The sample shows about 680,000 clones, 70% to 90% of them seen only once. The treatment: some 19 received Ad26.COV2.S at low or high dose, single or two shots; roughly five received placebo; per-sample allocation not given. Sampling occurred on day 63 after the first vaccine or placebo injection. The specimen was peripheral blood, collected in a trial of Ad26.COV2.S vaccine versus placebo. These TCRs come from a person between 18 and 60 years old who received the Ad26.COV2.S COVID-19 vaccine or a placebo.

This clone is a singleton in its sample. The chain links TRBV11-2 to TRBJ2-3; TRBD1 is a possible D gene (6 bases). V dropped 4 bases and J dropped 2 bases, with 16 bases sitting between them. CDR1 is SGHAT and CDR2 is FQNNGV in the germline V gene. The CDR3 is made up of 16 amino acids. CDR3 DNA sequence: TGTGCCAGCAGCTCCAATTCGGGACACCTCACAGATACGCAGTATTTT. The encoded protein is CASSSNSGHLTDTQYF. Combining the CDR3 with reference TRBV11-2 and TRBJ2-3 gives the whole variable domain EAGVAQSPRYKIIEKRQSVAFWCNPISGHATLYWYQQILGQGPKLLIQFQNNGVVDDSQLPKDRFSAERLKGVDSTLKIQPAKLEDSAVYLCASSSNSGHLTDTQYFGPGTRLTVL.

This sequence joins TRBV2 and TRBJ2-3; no firm D call. Germline values: CDR1 SNHLY, CDR2 FYNNEI. The CDR3 has 14 residues. Trimming cost V 4 bases and J 5 bases, with 13 bases left between them. In DNA form, the CDR3 reads TGTGCCAGCAGTGGGCCCCAAGTGATAGATACGCAGTATTTT. Encoded protein: CASSGPQVIDTQYF.

V gene TRBV15 combines with J gene TRBJ1-5; 9 bases match TRBD1. The CDR3 extends over 14 amino acids. Germline-derived CDR1 and CDR2 are LNHNV and YYDKDF (reference sequence). Unmatched junction bases numbered 3, after V lost 1 base and J lost 8 bases. The CDR3 nucleotides read TGTGCCACCAGCAGAGGGGGACAGGGTGAGCCCCAGCATTTT. It translates to CATSRGGQGEPQHF.

This chain joins TRBV15 and TRBJ2-5, with D possibly TRBD2 on 6 matching bases. The CDR3 runs to 15 residues. Germline V gene sequence: CDR1 LNHNV, CDR2 YYDKDF (reference sequence). V lost 5 bases and J 2 bases, leaving 15 bases between the germline ends. DNA of the CDR3: TGTGCCACCAGCGGTCGGGCTGGGGGGCAAGAGACCCAGTACTTC. Translating gives CATSGRAGGQETQYF.

In its sample, this clone was seen a few times. This rearrangement joins TRBV24-1 to TRBJ2-7, with no clear D. Trimming shortened V by 4 bases and J by 3 bases, and 3 bases separated the two germline ends. The germline gives CDR1 KGHDR, CDR2 SFDVKD. There are 11 residues in the CDR3. This chain's CDR3 is CATSDLYEQYF. The CDR3 region has the DNA TGTGCCACCAGTGACCTCTACGAGCAGTACTTC.

This sequence joins TRBV15 and TRBJ1-1; D unresolved. The germline V gene encodes CDR1 LNHNV and CDR2 YYDKDF (reference sequence). The CDR3 consists of 15 residues. Trimming removed 3 bases from V and 4 bases from J, with 15 bases in between. The CDR3 DNA is TGTGCCACCAGCAGTGAATGGGTTTTGGGCACTGAAGCTTTCTTT. Amino acids: CATSSEWVLGTEAFF.

The chain's CDR3 is CAWRRTGTSGNTIYF. In DNA form, the CDR3 reads TGTGCCTGGAGAAGGACAGGGACCTCTGGAAACACCATATATTTT. The V and J genes are TRBV30 and TRBJ1-3; 8 bases match TRBD1. The ends lost 3 bases at V and 0 bases at J; junction bases unmatched: 4. CDR1 and CDR2 from the germline V gene are GTSNPN and SVGIG (reference sequence). CDR3 size: 15 residues.

The V and J genes are TRBV10-3 and TRBJ2-2, with 15 nucleotides matching TRBD2. Germline CDR1 and CDR2: ENHRY and SYGVKD. The CDR3 totals 15 residues. V was pared by 9 bases and J by 7 bases, with 6 bases of the junction left unmatched. CDR3 amino acids: CAMTGTSGGHGELFF. For the CDR3, the DNA is TGTGCCATGACCGGGACTAGCGGGGGGCACGGGGAGCTGTTTTTT.

This clone was observed once. This chain's CDR3 is CAIRETDSNEKLFF. The CDR3 nucleotides are TGTGCCATCAGGGAGACAGACTCTAATGAAAAACTGTTTTTT. The chain combines TRBV10-3 with TRBJ1-4, with D possibly TRBD1 on 5 matching bases. CDR1 and CDR2 (germline): ENHRY, SYGVKD. V shed 6 bases and J shed 3 bases, with 11 bases lying between them. The length of the CDR3 is 14 residues.

This clone was seen a single time. This chain connects TRBV27 to TRBJ2-5; 10 bases match TRBD2. The CDR3 extends over 16 amino acids. The V segment lost 2 bases and the J segment 7 bases; nucleotides outside the gene matches: 10. The germline V gene has CDR1 MNHEY and CDR2 SMNVEV (reference sequence). For the CDR3, the DNA is TGTGCCAGCAGTTTAATCCTAGCGGGGGTTCCGGGGACCCAGTACTTC. Translating it yields CASSLILAGVPGTQYF.

The rearrangement links TRBV6-6 to TRBJ2-2; 9 nucleotides match TRBD2. J was trimmed by 4 bases and V by 2 bases; bases with no gene match: 5. The length of the CDR3 is 16 residues. The germline CDR1 and CDR2 sequences are MNHNY and SVGAGI (reference sequence). The CDR3 DNA is TGTGCCAGCAGTTACGGCGGGGGGGCCGGCACCGGGGAGCTGTTTTTT. Protein sequence: CASSYGGGAGTGELFF.

This sequence joins TRBV30 and TRBJ2-1, with D possibly being TRBD2 (5 bases). Germline V lookup: CDR1 GTSNPN, CDR2 SVGIG (reference sequence). CDR3 length equals 17 residues. Deletions cut 0 bases from V and 0 bases from J, with 15 bases between. CDR3 DNA sequence: TGTGCCTGGAGTGTACTTGGTAGCGAAAGCTCCTACAATGAGCAGTTCTTC. Amino acid sequence: CAWSVLGSESSYNEQFF. Looking up the rest from reference TRBV30 and TRBJ2-1 gives the full variable domain: SQTIHQWPATLVQPVGSPLSLECTVEGTSNPNLYWYRQAAGRGLQLLFYSVGIGQISSEVPQNLSASRPQDRQFILSSKKLLLSDSGFYLCAWSVLGSESSYNEQFFGPGTRLTVL.

The chain is built from TRBV4-1 and TRBJ2-2; 7 bases are shared with TRBD2. This CDR3 spans 16 amino acids. Germline V gene lookup returns CDR1 MGHRA and CDR2 YSYEKL. V gave up 1 base and J gave up 4 bases; unmatched junction bases: 6. The CDR3: CASSQGSGLSTGELFF. As DNA, the CDR3 is TGCGCCAGCAGCCAAGGTAGCGGGTTGAGCACCGGGGAGCTGTTTTTT.

The chain uses TRBV30 and TRBJ2-6; TRBD1 aligns across 10 bases. From germline, CDR1 is GTSNPN and CDR2 SVGIG (reference sequence). The CDR3 has 16 residues. Trimming took 4 bases from V and 2 from J; bases not matched to a gene: 5. The CDR3, as DNA: TGTGCCTGGACCGGGACAGGGGTAGCTGGGGCCAACGTCCTGACTTTC. Protein product: CAWTGTGVAGANVLTF.

A few counts support this clone. CDR3 DNA: TGTGCCACCGGGGCGGCTCCCCCCTATGGCTACACCTTC. Its protein is CATGAAPPYGYTF. The rearrangement joins TRBV6-5 to TRBJ1-2; D might be TRBD1 (5 bases). This CDR3 contains 13 residues. Trimming took 10 bases from V and 4 from J, leaving 16 bases between them. Germline CDR1 reads MNHEY; CDR2 reads SVGAGI.

The chain couples TRBV6-5 to TRBJ1-2; D remains unclear. The CDR3 covers 13 residues. Germline loops: CDR1 MNHEY, CDR2 SVGAGI. Trimming took off 3 bases at V and 8 bases at J, with 13 bases between the two ends. CDR3 sequence reads: CASSYFLSGGYTF. CDR3 sequence (DNA): TGTGCCAGCAGTTATTTTCTATCGGGCGGCTACACCTTC.

The gene calls are TRBV14 and TRBJ1-1; D might be TRBD1 (5 bases). The ends were cut back, 0 bases at V and 1 base at J, with 9 bases in the middle. The CDR3 spans 15 residues. Germline CDR1 SGHDN, CDR2 FVKESK. Here the CDR3 reads CASSQDRGRNTEAFF. DNA of the CDR3: TGTGCCAGCAGCCAAGATAGGGGCCGGAACACTGAAGCTTTCTTT.

This chain links TRBV24-1 with TRBJ2-7, with D possibly matching TRBD1 (5 bases). The CDR3 is 12 residues long. The germline V gene encodes CDR1 KGHDR and CDR2 SFDVKD. The germline V and J ends were trimmed by 2 bases and 6 bases, with 7 bases remaining between them. The CDR3 DNA is TGTGCCACCAGTGATTCAACAGGCGAGCAGTACTTC. Translating it yields CATSDSTGEQYF.

This clone turned up a few times. The chain recombines TRBV2 with TRBJ1-1; no firm D call. CDR1 and CDR2 (germline): SNHLY, FYNNEI. The CDR3 sequence is 13 residues long. Trimming removed 3 bases from V and 11 bases from J, with 16 bases in between. The CDR3 protein is CASSDRSGQLAFF. Here the CDR3 DNA reads TGTGCCAGCAGTGACCGTTCCGGGCAGTTGGCTTTCTTT.

This chain uses TRBV13 with TRBJ1-2; D is perhaps TRBD1 (5 bases). The germline CDR1 and CDR2 sequences are PRHDT and FYEKMQ (reference sequence). The CDR3 length is 14 residues. With 3 bases removed from V and 4 bases from J, the gap between germline ends came to 12 bases. The CDR3 DNA follows: TGTGCCAGCAGCTTCCAGGGTGGGGGCTATGGCTACACCTTC. This encodes CASSFQGGGYGYTF.

This chain joins TRBV27 and TRBJ2-1, with TRBD2 as a possible D gene (5 bases). Germline V gene sequence: CDR1 MNHEY, CDR2 SMNVEV (reference sequence). The CDR3 extends over 14 amino acids. Trimming pared 5 bases from V and 3 bases from J, leaving 11 bases between. The CDR3 DNA is TGTGCCAGCAGTCCAGCGGATTTCTACAATGAGCAGTTCTTC. It specifies CASSPADFYNEQFF.

J is TRBJ2-1 and V is TRBV29-1; D perhaps matches TRBD1 (7 bases). The CDR3 is 13 amino acids. CDR1 is SQVTM and CDR2 is ANQGSEA in the germline V gene. Trimming cost V 4 bases and J 9 bases, with 16 bases left between them. The CDR3 coding sequence is TGCAGCGTTGGTACAGGGACAGCGGGTGAGCAGTTCTTC. This gives the protein CSVGTGTAGEQFF.

The CDR3 sequence: CASSLSSQGLYNEQFF. The CDR3 bases are TGTGCCAGCAGCTTGTCCAGCCAGGGGCTTTACAATGAGCAGTTCTTC. The gene calls are TRBV5-6 and TRBJ2-1; D may be TRBD1 (6 bases). Germline assignment: CDR1 SGHDT and CDR2 YYEEEE. Trimming took off 1 base at V and 4 bases at J, with 15 bases between the two ends. The CDR3 runs 16 residues.

This sequence joins TRBV5-1 and TRBJ2-7, with 10 nucleotides matching TRBD2. Losses at the gene ends were 0 bases for V and 1 base for J; bases not matched to a gene: 1. The CDR3 extends over 15 amino acids. Germline CDR1 and CDR2: SGHRS and YFSETQ. The CDR3 is CASSLGSGGSYEQYF. CDR3 DNA: TGCGCCAGCAGCTTGGGTAGCGGGGGGTCCTACGAGCAGTACTTC.

V usage is TRBV6-5 and J usage is TRBJ1-6; tentatively, D is TRBD1 (6 bases). The CDR3 loop spans 16 amino acids. V dropped 3 bases and J dropped 6 bases, with 15 bases sitting between them. Per germline, CDR1 MNHEY and CDR2 SVGAGI. DNA for the CDR3: TGTGCCAGCAGTTATACTGGGGGCGTAAGTAATTCACCCCTCCACTTT. Protein: CASSYTGGVSNSPLHF.

This clone was found once. The chain combines TRBV19 with TRBJ1-3; 7 bases fit TRBD1. With V trimmed by 4 bases and J by 3 bases, 9 bases remained unmatched. CDR3 length: 16 amino acids. Germline V gene sequence: CDR1 LNHDA, CDR2 SQIVND (reference sequence). The CDR3 reads CASSTTTGAIGNTIYF. The CDR3, as DNA: TGTGCCAGTAGTACCACTACAGGGGCAATTGGAAACACCATATATTTT. The full variable domain, completed using reference TRBV19 and TRBJ1-3, is DGGITQSPKYLFRKEGQNVTLSCEQNLNHDAMYWYRQDPGQGLRLIYYSQIVNDFQKGDIAEGYSVSREKKESFPLTVTSAQKNPTAFYLCASSTTTGAIGNTIYFGEGSWLTVV.

The chain combines TRBV30 with TRBJ1-3; 9 bases match TRBD1. CDR3 length: 14 amino acids. With 8 bases clipped from V and 7 bases from J, the junction kept 12 bases outside the gene matches. Germline values: CDR1 GTSNPN, CDR2 SVGIG (reference sequence). Here the CDR3 DNA reads TGTGCCGCCTCACAGGGGGCGGTCAGTAACACCATATATTTT. Translation gives CAASQGAVSNTIYF.